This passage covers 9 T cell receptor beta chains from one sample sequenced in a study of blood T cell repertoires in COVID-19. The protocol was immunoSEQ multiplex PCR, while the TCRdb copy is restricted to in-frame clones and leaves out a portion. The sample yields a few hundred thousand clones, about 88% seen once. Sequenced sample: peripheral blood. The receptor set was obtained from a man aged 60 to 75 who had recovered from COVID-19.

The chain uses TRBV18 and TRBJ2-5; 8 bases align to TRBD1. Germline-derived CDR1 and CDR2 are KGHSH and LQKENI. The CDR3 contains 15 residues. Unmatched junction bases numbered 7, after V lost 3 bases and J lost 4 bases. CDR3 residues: CASSPYGQGVETQYF. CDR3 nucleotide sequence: TGTGCCAGCTCACCTTACGGACAGGGAGTAGAGACCCAGTACTTC.

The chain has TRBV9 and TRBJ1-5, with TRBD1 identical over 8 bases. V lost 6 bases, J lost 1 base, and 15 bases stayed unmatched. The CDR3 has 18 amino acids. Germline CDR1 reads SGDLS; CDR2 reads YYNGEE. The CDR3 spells CASTRCASGGVSNQPQHF. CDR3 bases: TGTGCCAGCACCCGATGCGCCTCAGGGGGCGTCAGCAATCAGCCCCAGCATTTT. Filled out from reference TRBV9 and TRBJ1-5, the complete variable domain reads DSGVTQTPKHLITATGQRVTLRCSPRSGDLSVYWYQQSLDQGLQFLIQYYNGEERAKGNILERFSAQQFPDLHSELNLSSLELGDSALYFCASTRCASGGVSNQPQHFGDGTRLSIL.

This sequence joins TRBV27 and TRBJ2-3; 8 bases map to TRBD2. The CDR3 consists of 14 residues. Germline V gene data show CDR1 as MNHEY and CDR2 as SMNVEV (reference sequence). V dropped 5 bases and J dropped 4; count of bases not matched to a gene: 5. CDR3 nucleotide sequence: TGTGCCAGCAGTCTCGGGACTAGTCCAGATACGCAGTATTTT. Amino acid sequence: CASSLGTSPDTQYF.

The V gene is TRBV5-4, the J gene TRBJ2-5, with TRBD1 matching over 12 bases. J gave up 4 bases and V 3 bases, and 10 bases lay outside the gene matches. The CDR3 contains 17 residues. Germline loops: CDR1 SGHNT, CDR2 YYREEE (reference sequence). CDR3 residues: CASSSVSGQGAGETQYF. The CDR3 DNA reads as TGTGCCAGCAGCTCGGTTTCGGGACAGGGGGCAGGAGAGACCCAGTACTTC. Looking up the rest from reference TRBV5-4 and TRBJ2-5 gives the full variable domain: ETGVTQSPTHLIKTRGQQVTLRCSSQSGHNTVSWYQQALGQGPQFIFQYYREEENGRGNFPPRFSGLQFPNYSSELNVNALELDDSALYLCASSSVSGQGAGETQYFGPGTRLLVL.

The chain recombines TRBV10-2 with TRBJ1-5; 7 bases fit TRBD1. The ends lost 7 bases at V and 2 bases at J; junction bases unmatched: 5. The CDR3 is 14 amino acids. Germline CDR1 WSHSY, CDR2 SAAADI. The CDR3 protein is CASTPGTGNQPQHF. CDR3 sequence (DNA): TGCGCCAGCACCCCAGGGACAGGCAATCAGCCCCAGCATTTT.

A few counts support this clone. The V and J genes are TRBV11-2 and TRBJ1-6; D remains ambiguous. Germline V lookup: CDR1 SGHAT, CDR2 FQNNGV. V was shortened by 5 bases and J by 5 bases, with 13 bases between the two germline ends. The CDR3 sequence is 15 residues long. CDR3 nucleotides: TGTGCCAGCAGCCCCGGAGGAAGGAATAATTCACCCCTCCACTTT. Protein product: CASSPGGRNNSPLHF.

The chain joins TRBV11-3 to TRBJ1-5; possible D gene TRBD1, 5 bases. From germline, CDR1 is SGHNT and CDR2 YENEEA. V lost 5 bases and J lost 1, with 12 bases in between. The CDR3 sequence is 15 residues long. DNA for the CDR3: TGTGCCAGCAGCGGGGCGGGGTTAAGCAATCAGCCCCAGCATTTT. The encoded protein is CASSGAGLSNQPQHF.

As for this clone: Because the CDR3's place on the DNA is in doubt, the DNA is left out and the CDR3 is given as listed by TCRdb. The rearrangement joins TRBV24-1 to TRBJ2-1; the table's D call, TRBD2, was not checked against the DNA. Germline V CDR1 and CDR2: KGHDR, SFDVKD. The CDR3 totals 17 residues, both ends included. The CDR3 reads CATSDLGTGGSYNEQFF.

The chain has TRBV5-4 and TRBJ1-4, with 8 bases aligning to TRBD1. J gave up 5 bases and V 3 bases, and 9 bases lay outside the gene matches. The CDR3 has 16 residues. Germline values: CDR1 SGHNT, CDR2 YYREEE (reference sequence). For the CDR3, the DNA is TGTGCCAGCAGCTCGAACACCGGGACAGGCAATGAAAAACTGTTTTTT. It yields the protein CASSSNTGTGNEKLFF.